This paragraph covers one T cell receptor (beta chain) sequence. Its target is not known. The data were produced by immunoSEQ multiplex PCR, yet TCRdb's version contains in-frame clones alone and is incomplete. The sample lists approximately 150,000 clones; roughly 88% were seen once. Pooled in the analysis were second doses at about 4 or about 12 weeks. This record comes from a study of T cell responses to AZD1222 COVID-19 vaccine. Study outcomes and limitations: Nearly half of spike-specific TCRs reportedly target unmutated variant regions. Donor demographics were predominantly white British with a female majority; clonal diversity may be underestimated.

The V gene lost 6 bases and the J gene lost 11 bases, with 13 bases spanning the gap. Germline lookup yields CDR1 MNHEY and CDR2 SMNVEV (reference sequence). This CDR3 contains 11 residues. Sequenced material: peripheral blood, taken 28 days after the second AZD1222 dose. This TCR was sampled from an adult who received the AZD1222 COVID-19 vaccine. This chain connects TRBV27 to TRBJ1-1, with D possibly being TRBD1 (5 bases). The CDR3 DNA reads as TGTGCCAGCAGGCGGGACGACGACGCTTTCTTT. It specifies CASRRDDDAFF.